The rows below give T cell receptor beta chains drawn from one sample of a study of cytomegalovirus exposure and HLA in healthy donors. Libraries were prepared by immunoSEQ multiplex PCR; TCRdb keeps only in-frame clonotypes and omits some of them. The data show about 130,000 clones, about two thirds seen once. The specimen sequenced was PBMCs. These receptors all stem from a woman aged 60 to 75 in good health and CMV-seropositive. The CDR3 runs from the conserved cysteine through the conserved F or W. The D gene is left open where the match is weak. Clone size, where shown, is once, few, many, or a class for clones that have expanded.

V	J	D	size	DNA	CDR3
TRBV19	TRBJ1-5	.	.	TGTGCCAGTAGTATGTGGGGGGGGGACCCAAATCAGCCCCAGCATTTT	CASSMWGGDPNQPQHF
TRBV7-7	TRBJ2-6	.	.	TGTGCCAGCAGCTTGGCTGGTGGGGCCAACGTCCTGACTTTC	CASSLAGGANVLTF
TRBV7-9	TRBJ2-7	.	.	TGTGCCAGCAGCTTCACCGGGGGCTCCTACGAGCAGTACTTC	CASSFTGGSYEQYF
TRBV5-1	TRBJ1-4	TRBD1	few	TGCGCCAGCAGCCCTGGGACAGCGTCCTCGATAGGCGAAAAACTGTTTTTT	CASSPGTASSIGEKLFF
TRBV9	TRBJ1-5	.	few	TGTGCCAGCAGCGTAGCGCCCGACTACAGTCAGCCCCAGCATTTT	CASSVAPDYSQPQHF
TRBV5-1	TRBJ1-1	.	.	TGCGCCAGCAGCTCAGCGCCTGTCGGAGGCACTGAAGCTTTCTTT	CASSSAPVGGTEAFF
TRBV15	TRBJ1-4	.	few	TGTGCCACCAGCAGAGATATAGATGCAACTAATGAAAAACTGTTTTTT	CATSRDIDATNEKLFF
TRBV27	TRBJ1-2	TRBD1	.	TGTGCCAGCAGTGTCGGACAGGGGAGGTATGGCTACACCTTC	CASSVGQGRYGYTF
TRBV5-5	TRBJ1-5	.	.	TGTGCCAGCAGCGCGGTCCCTCGGGGGGGCAATCAGCCCCAGCATTTT	CASSAVPRGGNQPQHF
TRBV5-4	TRBJ1-2	.	once	TGTGCCAGCAGCTTACGTGGGCCGGGAAACTATGGCTACACCTTC	CASSLRGPGNYGYTF
TRBV6-6	TRBJ1-1	TRBD1	.	TGTGCCAGCAGTTACAACAGGGGGCAGCGCGCTGAAGCTTTCTTT	CASSYNRGQRAEAFF
TRBV5-6	TRBJ2-7	TRBD1	.	TGTGCCAGCAGCTTGCTGGACAGGCCAACCTACGAGCAGTACTTC	CASSLLDRPTYEQYF
TRBV19	TRBJ1-2	TRBD1	.	TGTGCCACGAATCCGGGACAGGGGGCCCAACACTATGGCTACACCTTC	CATNPGQGAQHYGYTF
TRBV7-9	TRBJ1-6	.	.	TGTGCCAGCCGAAACAGGAATAATTCACCCCTCCACTTT	CASRNRNNSPLHF
TRBV9	TRBJ1-1	TRBD1	few	TGTGCCAGCAGCGTAGTCGGGACAGAAAACACTGAAGCTTTCTTT	CASSVVGTENTEAFF
TRBV5-1	TRBJ1-3	.	.	TGCGCCAGCAGCTTGGGGGGGACAATGACTGGAAACACCATATATTTT	CASSLGGTMTGNTIYF
TRBV6-5	TRBJ2-7	.	.	TGTGCCAGCAGTAAATGGGACACTTACTACGAGCAGTACTTC	CASSKWDTYYEQYF
TRBV6-5	TRBJ2-7	TRBD2	.	TGTGCCAGCAGTTACCGGACTAGCGGGGCCGGCGAGCAGTACTTC	CASSYRTSGAGEQYF
TRBV4-1	TRBJ2-3	.	.	TGCGCCAGCAGCCAAATTAGCGCAGATACGCAGTATTTT	CASSQISADTQYF
TRBV28	TRBJ2-4	TRBD1	few	TGTGCCAGCAGTTTGCGATGGACAGGCGGAAACATTCAGTACTTC	CASSLRWTGGNIQYF
TRBV19	TRBJ2-7	TRBD1	.	TGTGCCAGTAGTCTAGGACAGGGCTACGAGCAGTACTTC	CASSLGQGYEQYF
TRBV14	TRBJ1-1	.	.	TGTGCCAGCAGCCACCTCTCCGGGACAAATGAAGCTTTCTTT	CASSHLSGTNEAFF
TRBV5-4	TRBJ1-2	TRBD1	.	TGTGCCAGCAGCTTGGTAGACAGGGGCGGCTATGGCTACACCTTC	CASSLVDRGGYGYTF
TRBV11-2	TRBJ2-7	.	.	TGTGCCAGCAGCTCTAGGGCGCCCAGGGACGAGCAGTACTTC	CASSSRAPRDEQYF